Below are 16 T cell receptor beta chains sequenced from a single sample in a study of CD8+ T cells in alopecia areata. RNA was isolated and reverse transcribed to cDNA, the sequencing template. This table comes from immunoSEQ multiplex PCR, and its TCRdb copy is limited to in-frame clones, with some not included. The sample has 270,000 or so clones, 58% seen once; the top ten hold roughly 1.8%. Treatment in this sample: oral pan-JAK inhibitor, 5-10 mg twice daily. Source: CD4+ T cells sorted from blood, taken at week 24, from a patient treated with tofacitinib. The receptors were sampled from a human donor with alopecia areata.

This chain connects TRBV29-1 to TRBJ2-3; TRBD1 might be the D (5 bases). Trimming cost V 4 bases and J 4 bases, with 12 bases left between them. The germline gives CDR1 SQVTM, CDR2 ANQGSEA. The CDR3 runs to 13 residues. CDR3 nucleotide sequence: TGCAGCGTTGCCTCAGGGAACGCAGATACGCAGTATTTT. Protein sequence: CSVASGNADTQYF.

This clone appeared a few times. The chain couples TRBV23-1 to TRBJ1-1, with 8 bases fitting TRBD1. TRBV23-1 belongs to the ORF category, with a function that is uncertain. Unmatched junction bases numbered 12, after V lost 2 bases and J lost 1 base. The CDR3 sequence is 18 residues long. CDR3 bases: TGCGCCAGCAGTCAAGTTTGTCCAGGGGGCTTGGGGAACACTGAAGCTTTCTTT. Its translation is CASSQVCPGGLGNTEAFF.

This rearrangement joins TRBV29-1 to TRBJ2-1, with TRBD2 as a possible D gene (6 bases). V gave up 0 bases and J gave up 0 bases, with 12 bases separating them. This CDR3 has 16 amino acids. CDR1 is SQVTM, CDR2 ANQGSEA, per germline. The DNA of the CDR3 is TGCAGCGTTGAAGATGGAGGGGCGGACTCCTACAATGAGCAGTTCTTC. This encodes CSVEDGGADSYNEQFF.

The gene calls are TRBV4-1 and TRBJ2-2; D assignment may be TRBD1 or TRBD2 (5 bases each). CDR1 and CDR2 (germline): MGHRA, YSYEKL. The CDR3 sequence is 16 residues long. V was clipped by 4 bases and J by 6 bases, with 18 bases between them. This CDR3 reads CASSPTGTGKSGELFF. The CDR3 DNA is TGCGCCAGCAGCCCCACCGGGACGGGGAAATCCGGGGAGCTGTTTTTT.

The chain couples TRBV5-1 to TRBJ1-1, with a tentative D call TRBD1 (6 bases). The CDR3 spans 13 residues. Germline lookup yields CDR1 SGHRS and CDR2 YFSETQ. The ends were cut back, 0 bases at V and 6 bases at J, with 9 bases in the middle. CDR3 sequence (DNA): TGCGCCAGCAGCTTGGAGGGGACACCTGAAGCTTTCTTT. Translating it yields CASSLEGTPEAFF.

The chain joins TRBV29-1 to TRBJ2-3; maybe TRBD2 (6 bases). Between the trimmed V and J ends, which lost 4 bases and 1 base, there was a span of 9 bases. The CDR3 has 13 residues. Germline V lookup: CDR1 SQVTM, CDR2 ANQGSEA. CDR3 loop: CSVGGDGTDTQYF. DNA for the CDR3: TGCAGCGTTGGGGGGGACGGCACAGATACGCAGTATTTT.

The rearrangement uses TRBV2 and TRBJ1-2, with TRBD1 as a possible D gene (5 bases). The V and J ends lost 4 bases and 7 bases respectively, with 22 bases between them. Germline lookup yields CDR1 SNHLY and CDR2 FYNNEI. The CDR3 extends over 16 amino acids. CDR3 residues: CASSVGPSSSTGGYTF. The CDR3 nucleotides read TGTGCCAGCAGTGTGGGACCTTCCTCCTCGACGGGTGGCTACACCTTC.

This chain uses TRBV5-1 with TRBJ1-6, with D unclear. V was trimmed by 4 bases and J by 8 bases, leaving 10 bases between them. Looked up from germline, CDR1 is SGHRS and CDR2 is YFSETQ. CDR3 length: 13 amino acids. CDR3 sequence reads: CASSMGSDSPLHF. CDR3 bases: TGCGCCAGCAGCATGGGGAGCGATTCACCCCTCCACTTT.

In this sample, this clone turned up a few times. The V call is TRBV25-1, the J call TRBJ2-5, with a tentative D call TRBD1 (6 bases). V was clipped by 0 bases and J by 4 bases, with 12 bases between them. Germline V gene sequence: CDR1 MGHDK, CDR2 SYGVNS. The CDR3 sequence is 15 residues long. For the CDR3, the DNA is TGTGCCAGCAGTGAATATAAGGGGGTGGCAGAGACCCAGTACTTC. Translation gives CASSEYKGVAETQYF.

To note about this clone: Germline is not matched at one junction end, which may reflect a read error. CDR3 loop: CASSSRQGEETQYF. In DNA, the CDR3 is TGTGCTAGCAGTTCTCGGCAGGGGGAAGAGACCCAGTACTTC. The chain combines TRBV7-7 with TRBJ2-5, with 7 bases lining up with TRBD1. Germline V gene sequence: CDR1 SSHAT, CDR2 FNYEAQ (reference sequence). The CDR3 runs to 14 residues.

This clone was picked up a small number of times. The gene calls are TRBV11-2 and TRBJ1-6; D might be TRBD1 (5 bases). The germline V gene has CDR1 SGHAT and CDR2 FQNNGV. The CDR3 contains 15 residues. With 4 bases removed from V and 9 bases from J, the gap between germline ends came to 16 bases. The CDR3 nucleotides read TGTGCCAGCAGCTATCGGGGCGACGGCCGTTCACCCCTCCACTTT. Residues: CASSYRGDGRSPLHF.

A remark on this clone: Different DNA sequences within this sample yield the same CDR3. The chain combines TRBV29-1 with TRBJ2-5; tentative D call: TRBD1 (5 bases). Trimming left V 4 bases short and J 2 bases short, with 8 bases between. Germline CDR1 and CDR2: SQVTM and ANQGSEA. The CDR3 sequence is 12 residues long. The CDR3, as DNA: TGCAGCGTTGGCCAGGGTCAAGAGACCCAGTACTTC. Its protein is CSVGQGQETQYF.

This rearrangement joins TRBV14 to TRBJ2-7; the D gene is possibly TRBD2 (5 bases). Trimming cost V 3 bases and J 2 bases, with 14 bases left between them. There are 15 residues in the CDR3. The germline CDR1 and CDR2 sequences are SGHDN and FVKESK. The CDR3 reads CASSQEVVPTYEQYF. In nucleotides, the CDR3 is TGTGCCAGCAGCCAGGAGGTCGTACCCACCTACGAGCAGTACTTC.

The chain recombines TRBV7-6 with TRBJ2-1, with D uncertain. V lost 8 bases, J lost 4 bases, and 6 bases lay in between. The CDR3 has 11 residues. Per the germline V gene, CDR1 is SGHVS and CDR2 is FNYEAQ. CDR3 amino acids: CASGDYNEQFF. CDR3 coding DNA: TGTGCCAGCGGAGATTACAATGAGCAGTTCTTC.

This chain uses TRBV28 with TRBJ2-3; D gene ambiguous. The CDR3 covers 13 residues. V was cut by 5 bases and J by 1 base, with 7 bases left in between. In germline, CDR1 is MDHEN, CDR2 SYDVKM. The chain's CDR3 is CASSLGRTDTQYF. CDR3 coding DNA: TGTGCCAGCAGTCTTGGCCGCACAGATACGCAGTATTTT.

V usage is TRBV30 and J usage is TRBJ1-1; D call uncertain. Deletions cut 3 bases from V and 8 bases from J, with 10 bases between. The V gene's germline CDR1 is GTSNPN and CDR2 SVGIG (reference sequence). The CDR3 has 11 amino acids. DNA for the CDR3: TGTGCCTGGAGAAAGAACAGAGAAGCTTTCTTT. Protein sequence: CAWRKNREAFF.